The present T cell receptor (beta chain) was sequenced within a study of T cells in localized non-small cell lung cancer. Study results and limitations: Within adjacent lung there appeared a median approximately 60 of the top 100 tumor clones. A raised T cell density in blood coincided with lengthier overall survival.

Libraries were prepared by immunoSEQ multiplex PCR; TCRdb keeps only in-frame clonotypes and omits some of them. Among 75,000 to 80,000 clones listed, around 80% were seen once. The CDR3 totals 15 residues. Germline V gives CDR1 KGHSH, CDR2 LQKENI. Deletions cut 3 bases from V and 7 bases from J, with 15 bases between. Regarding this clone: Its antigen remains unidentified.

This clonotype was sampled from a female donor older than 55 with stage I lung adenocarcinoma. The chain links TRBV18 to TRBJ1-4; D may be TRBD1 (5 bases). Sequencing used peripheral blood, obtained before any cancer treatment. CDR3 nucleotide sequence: TGTGCCAGCTCACCCCAACCGGCAGGGAGTGAAAAACTGTTTTTT. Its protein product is CASSPQPAGSEKLFF.